A selection of T cell receptor beta chains follows, all from one sample in a study of blood T cells in healthy people across ages. TCRdb ran MiXCR on the 5' RACE reads and lists one entry per CDR3 protein. The table shows around 1,000,000 distinct CDR3 sequences, with approximately 25% occurring only once. This sample was shared with a second study, whose subject was T cells of mothers and their children.

Sequencing used blood. The origin of the receptors is a girl between 2 and 10 years old in good health. The CDR3 runs from the conserved cysteine through the conserved F or W. The D gene is left open where the match is weak. Size tells how often a clone was seen (once, few, many) or the class of an expanded clone, and some rows leave it out.

D gene: TRBD2; clone size: many; J gene: TRBJ2-5; V gene: TRBV4-2; CDR3 protein: CASSQDDVRGGAGETQYF; CDR3 DNA: TGTGCCAGCAGCCAAGATGACGTACGCGGGGGGGCCGGGGAGACCCAGTACTTC
D gene: TRBD1; clone size: few; J gene: TRBJ2-3; V gene: TRBV18; CDR3 protein: CAGSQTGTVNTDTQYF; CDR3 DNA: TGTGCCGGCTCGCAGACCGGGACAGTCAACACAGATACGCAGTATTTT
D gene: NA; clone size: NA; J gene: TRBJ2-4; V gene: TRBV4-1; CDR3 protein: CASSQGSGSHPNIQYF; CDR3 DNA: TGCGCCAGCAGCCAAGGCTCGGGGTCGCACCCAAACATTCAGTACTTC
D gene: NA; clone size: few; J gene: TRBJ2-1; V gene: TRBV20-1; CDR3 protein: CSASLGGYNEQFF; CDR3 DNA: TGCAGTGCTAGCCTTGGTGGATACAATGAGCAGTTCTTC
D gene: TRBD1; clone size: NA; J gene: TRBJ2-7; V gene: TRBV20-1; CDR3 protein: CSARMLDRESYEQYF; CDR3 DNA: TGCAGTGCTAGAATGTTGGACAGGGAATCCTACGAGCAGTACTTC
D gene: NA; clone size: NA; J gene: TRBJ2-1; V gene: TRBV6-1; CDR3 protein: CASSEWAQIVIWSSYNEQFF; CDR3 DNA: TGTGCCAGCAGTGAATGGGCCCAAATTGTAATCTGGAGCTCCTACAATGAGCAGTTCTTC
D gene: NA; clone size: NA; J gene: TRBJ2-1; V gene: TRBV12-5; CDR3 protein: CASGLNTLGTPSSEQFF; CDR3 DNA: TGTGCTAGTGGTTTGAATACCCTCGGGACCCCCAGCAGTGAGCAGTTCTTC
D gene: NA; clone size: NA; J gene: TRBJ1-4; V gene: TRBV7-9; CDR3 protein: CASSRGGADEKLFF; CDR3 DNA: TGTGCCAGCAGTCGTGGGGGAGCGGATGAAAAACTGTTTTTT
D gene: TRBD2; clone size: NA; J gene: TRBJ2-7; V gene: TRBV28; CDR3 protein: CASTLTSGHYEQYF; CDR3 DNA: TGTGCCAGCACCCTGACTAGCGGGCACTACGAGCAGTACTTC
D gene: TRBD1; clone size: NA; J gene: TRBJ1-5; V gene: TRBV28; CDR3 protein: CASREGGGQPQHF; CDR3 DNA: TGTGCCAGCAGGGAAGGGGGCGGACAGCCCCAGCATTTT
D gene: NA; clone size: NA; J gene: TRBJ2-1; V gene: TRBV5-8; CDR3 protein: CASSLEWVIRRNEQFF; CDR3 DNA: TGTGCCAGCAGCTTGGAGTGGGTAATCAGACGAAATGAGCAGTTCTTC
D gene: NA; clone size: NA; J gene: TRBJ2-3; V gene: TRBV7-9; CDR3 protein: CASSLAIGTDTQYF; CDR3 DNA: TGTGCCAGCAGCTTAGCGATTGGGACAGATACGCAGTATTTT
D gene: NA; clone size: NA; J gene: TRBJ1-1; V gene: TRBV12-5; CDR3 protein: CASGSIDYTEAFF; CDR3 DNA: TGTGCTAGTGGTTCCATCGATTACACTGAAGCTTTCTTT
D gene: TRBD1; clone size: NA; J gene: TRBJ2-1; V gene: TRBV4-1; CDR3 protein: CASRTTGLSNEQFF; CDR3 DNA: TGCGCCAGCAGAACGACAGGGCTGAGCAATGAGCAGTTCTTC
D gene: TRBD2; clone size: NA; J gene: TRBJ2-7; V gene: TRBV2; CDR3 protein: CASRGVVEEQYF; CDR3 DNA: TGTGCCAGCCGGGGGGTGGTGGAGGAGCAGTACTTC
D gene: NA; clone size: few; J gene: TRBJ2-5; V gene: TRBV28; CDR3 protein: CASSLSLMLRIETQYF; CDR3 DNA: TGTGCCAGCAGTTTATCTCTTATGCTCCGAATAGAGACCCAGTACTTC
D gene: TRBD2; clone size: NA; J gene: TRBJ2-1; V gene: TRBV13; CDR3 protein: CASSSPSGPSYNEQFF; CDR3 DNA: TGTGCCAGCAGCTCCCCTAGCGGGCCCTCCTACAATGAGCAGTTCTTC
D gene: NA; clone size: NA; J gene: TRBJ1-5; V gene: TRBV3-1; CDR3 protein: CASSQDKFQPQHF; CDR3 DNA: TGTGCCAGCAGCCAAGATAAGTTCCAGCCCCAGCATTTT
D gene: NA; clone size: NA; J gene: TRBJ1-1; V gene: TRBV29-1; CDR3 protein: CSIPGQINTEAFF; CDR3 DNA: TGCAGCATTCCCGGACAGATAAACACTGAAGCTTTCTTT
D gene: NA; clone size: NA; J gene: TRBJ1-5; V gene: TRBV4-1; CDR3 protein: CASSQVQVGNQPQHF; CDR3 DNA: TGCGCCAGCAGCCAAGTGCAGGTTGGCAATCAGCCCCAGCATTTT
D gene: NA; clone size: NA; J gene: TRBJ2-5; V gene: TRBV6-5; CDR3 protein: CASRPYWTTAETQYF; CDR3 DNA: TGTGCCAGCAGGCCGTATTGGACGACCGCGGAGACCCAGTACTTC
D gene: NA; clone size: NA; J gene: TRBJ1-4; V gene: TRBV11-2; CDR3 protein: CASRNTGMLEEKLFF; CDR3 DNA: TGTGCCAGCAGGAATACAGGGATGTTAGAAGAAAAACTGTTTTTT